The present T cell receptor beta chain was sequenced within a study of OX40 agonist ivuxolimab in advanced cancers. Across the whole study: Of the participants, 40% had some prior anti-PD-1, anti-PD-L1 or anti-CTLA-4 therapy, which was allowed.

The protocol was immunoSEQ multiplex PCR, while the TCRdb copy is restricted to in-frame clones and leaves out a portion. The sample contains some 120,000 clones, around 90% of which appear only once. V gave up 6 bases and J gave up 8 bases, with 13 bases separating them. The CDR3 is 13 residues long. Germline lookup yields CDR1 KGHSH and CDR2 LQKENI. Regarding the study as a whole: With doses of 0.1 to 3.0 mg/kg, CD4+ and CD8+ blood T cells had undergone clonal expansion by week 6. CD8+ T cells averaged more expanded clones than CD4+.

On this clone: Its antigen is still unknown.

Samples of blood were obtained at baseline, on cycle 4 day 1, and on cycle 7 day 1. The source of this sequence is an adult with an advanced solid tumor such as melanoma, head and neck, liver or kidney cancer. The sequencing used CD4+ or CD8+ T cells sorted from blood, collected in a trial of the OX40 agonist ivuxolimab. V usage is TRBV18 and J usage is TRBJ1-4; D remains ambiguous. The CDR3 reads CASSLTVREKLFF. The CDR3, as DNA: TGTGCCAGCTCGTTGACGGTGCGGGAAAAACTGTTTTTT.